This T cell receptor (beta chain) was captured by sequencing in a study of T-cell reconstitution after alpha-beta-depleted transplantation in children. Remarks on this clonotype: As yet, its antigen is unknown.

Unique molecular identifiers were built into the TCRbeta library. One entry per CDR3 protein, called by TCRdb with MiXCR from the PCR reads. This table holds 450,000 to 600,000 distinct CDR3 sequences, 10% to 15% found once. The study, taken as a whole, reports: Surviving recipient T cells and intrathymic progenitors accounted for some patients' high TCRbeta diversity at day 60. One year post-transplant, T-cell counts and diversity were largely derived from T cells produced anew. As was reported, about two months after transplant, alpha-beta T cells came from several hundred expanded graft clones.

Germline CDR1 is DFQATT and CDR2 is SNEGSKA (reference sequence). V lost 6 bases to trimming and J lost 3 bases, with 11 bases between them. The CDR3 is 13 amino acids. This sample comprised PBMCs, mostly from graft donor cells, obtained 360 days after TCRalphabeta/CD19-depleted stem cell transplant. This rearrangement joins TRBV20-1 to TRBJ2-2; no reliable D call. The receptor was derived from a male patient younger than 18 who had a stem cell transplant for acute myeloid leukemia, so the T cells may come from the graft donor. The CDR3, as DNA: TGCAGTGCCGAATTACTTGACACCGGGGAGCTGTTTTTT. It encodes CSAELLDTGELFF.